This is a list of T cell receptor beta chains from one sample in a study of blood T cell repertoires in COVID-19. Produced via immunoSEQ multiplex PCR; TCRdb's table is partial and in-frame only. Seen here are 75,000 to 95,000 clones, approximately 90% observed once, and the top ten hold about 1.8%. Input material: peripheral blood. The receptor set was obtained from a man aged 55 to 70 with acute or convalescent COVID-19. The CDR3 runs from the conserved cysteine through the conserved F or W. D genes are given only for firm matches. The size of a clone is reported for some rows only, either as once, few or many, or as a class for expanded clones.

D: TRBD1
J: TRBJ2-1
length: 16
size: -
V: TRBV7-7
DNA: TGTGCTAGCAGCTTAGGGGGACAGGGGGCGGGAAATGAGCAGTTCTTC
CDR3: CASSLGGQGAGNEQFF

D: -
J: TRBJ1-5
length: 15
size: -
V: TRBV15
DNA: TGTGCCACCAGCGCCCGAGACTATAGCAATCAGCCCCAGCATTTT
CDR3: CATSARDYSNQPQHF

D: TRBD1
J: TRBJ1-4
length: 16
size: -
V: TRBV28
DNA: TGTGCCAGCAGCCTAGGGAGGGGACAGGGGGATGAAAAACTGTTTTTT
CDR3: CASSLGRGQGDEKLFF

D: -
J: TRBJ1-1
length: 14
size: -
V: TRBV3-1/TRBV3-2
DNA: TGTGCCAGCAGCCCGCGCGTAACCCGCACTGAAGCTTTCTTT
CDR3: CASSPRVTRTEAFF

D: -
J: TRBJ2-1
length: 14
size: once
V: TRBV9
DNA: TGTGCCAGCAGCGTTGGGGGCGTCAGCAATGAGCAGTTCTTC
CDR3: CASSVGGVSNEQFF

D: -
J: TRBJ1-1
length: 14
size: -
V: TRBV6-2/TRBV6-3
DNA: TGTGCCAGCAGTTACTCCCAGTCCTTCGAGGGAGCTTTCTTT
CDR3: CASSYSQSFEGAFF

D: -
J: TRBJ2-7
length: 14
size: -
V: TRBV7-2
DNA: TGTGCCAGCAGCTTAGGGGTGGGGGGCTACGAGCAGTACTTC
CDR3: CASSLGVGGYEQYF

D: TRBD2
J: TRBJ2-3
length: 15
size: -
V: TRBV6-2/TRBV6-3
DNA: TGTGCCAGCAGTTGGACTAGCGGGAGCACAGATACGCAGTATTTT
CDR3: CASSWTSGSTDTQYF

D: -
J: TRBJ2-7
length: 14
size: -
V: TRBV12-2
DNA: TGTGCAAGTCGCTTGCGTCGGCCCGGGTACGAGCAGTACTTC
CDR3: CASRLRRPGYEQYF

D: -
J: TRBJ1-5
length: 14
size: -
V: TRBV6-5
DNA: TGTGCCAGCAGGAAGACGGGGGGCAATCAGCCCCAGCATTTT
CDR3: CASRKTGGNQPQHF

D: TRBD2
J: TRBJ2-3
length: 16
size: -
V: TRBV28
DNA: TGTGCCAGCAGTGGATACGGACTAGCGCGCACAGATACGCAGTATTTT
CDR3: CASSGYGLARTDTQYF

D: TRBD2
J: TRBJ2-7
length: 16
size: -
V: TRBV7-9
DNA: TGTGCCAGCACCCCACCAACTAGCGGGACCTTTTACGAGCAGTACTTC
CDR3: CASTPPTSGTFYEQYF

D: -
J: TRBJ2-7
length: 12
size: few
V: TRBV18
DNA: TGTGCCAGCTCTACGGGGACATACGAGCAGTACTTC
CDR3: CASSTGTYEQYF

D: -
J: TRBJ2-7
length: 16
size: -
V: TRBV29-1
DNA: TGCAGCGCCGGGGGGGTGACAGGGCGGAGTACCTACGAGCAGTACTTC
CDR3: CSAGGVTGRSTYEQYF

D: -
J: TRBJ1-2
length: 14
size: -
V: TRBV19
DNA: TGTGCCAGTAGTCGAGGGGGTTCGGTCTATGGCTACACCTTC
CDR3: CASSRGGSVYGYTF

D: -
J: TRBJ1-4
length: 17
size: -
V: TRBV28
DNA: TGTGCCAGCAGTGCTACAGTCTATAAGGCAACTAATGAAAAACTGTTTTTT
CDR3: CASSATVYKATNEKLFF

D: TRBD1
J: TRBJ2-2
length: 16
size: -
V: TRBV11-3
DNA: TGTGCCAGCCATACAGACGGGACAGGGGTAACCGGGGAGCTGTTTTTT
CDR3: CASHTDGTGVTGELFF

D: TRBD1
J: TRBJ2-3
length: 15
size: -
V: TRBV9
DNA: TGTGCCAGCAGCGTAGGGGACAGGGGCACAGATACGCAGTATTTT
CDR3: CASSVGDRGTDTQYF

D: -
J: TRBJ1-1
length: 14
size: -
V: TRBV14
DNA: TGTGCCAGCAGCCAAGATTGGAGACAGAGAGAAGCTTTCTTT
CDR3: CASSQDWRQREAFF

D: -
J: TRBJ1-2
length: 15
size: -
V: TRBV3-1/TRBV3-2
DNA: TGTGCCAGCAGCCAAGGCCCGGGGGACGTTGAAGGCTACACCTTC
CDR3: CASSQGPGDVEGYTF

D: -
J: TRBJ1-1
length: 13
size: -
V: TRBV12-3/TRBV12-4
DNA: TGTGCCAGCAGTTTTACAGGAAAAACTGAAGCTTTCTTT
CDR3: CASSFTGKTEAFF

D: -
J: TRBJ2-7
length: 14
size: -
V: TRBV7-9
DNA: TGTGCCAGCAGTTCACTCGCTGTATCCTACGAGCAGTACTTC
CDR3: CASSSLAVSYEQYF